The 30 T cell receptor beta chains below come from one sample, sequenced in a study of shared clonotypes between healthy human individuals (TCRdb year 2020). CD8 naive samples were obtained by positive selection for CCR7 among CD45RO-negative cells, yielding a CD45RA+CCR7+ population from which TemRA cells were excluded. The method behind the library was the immunoSEQ multiplex PCR assay. The source is immuneACCESS, and TCRdb retained only in-frame sequences with V and J called. Part of the clones is not carried over; for the studies checked, unresolved V genes explain less than half of this, and the remainder is unexplained. The sample table lists a few million clones, 90% to 95% of them with a count of one. The ten biggest clones cover 1.5% to 2% of the sample. The specimen sequenced was naive CD8+ T cells from PBMCs. The sample's cell subset or site label, in plain terms: CD45RA+CCR7+. These receptors were taken from a man younger than 35 in good health. Some clones in this sample may be carry-over from other donors' samples.

V usage is TRBV4-3 and J usage is TRBJ2-1; TRBD2 agrees at 9 bases. The CDR3 consists of 17 residues. Germline V lookup: CDR1 LGHNA, CDR2 YSLEER. V was pared by 0 bases and J by 8 bases, with 11 bases of the junction left unmatched. CDR3 bases: TGCGCCAGCAGCCAAGATCAGGGGCTAGCGGGGTCCGATGAGCAGTTCTTC. This sequence encodes CASSQDQGLAGSDEQFF.

This clone was counted a single time. The sample carries other DNA sequences with the same CDR3. Here the CDR3 DNA reads TGTGCCAGCAGTTTCGGGCCCAACACTGAAGCTTTCTTT. Encoded protein: CASSFGPNTEAFF. The J gene is TRBJ1-1, the V gene TRBV28, with D unclear. CDR3 length: 13 residues. V was shortened by 3 bases and J by 2 bases, with 7 bases between the two germline ends. The germline V gene has CDR1 MDHEN and CDR2 SYDVKM.

Only one count was recorded for this clone. The genes are TRBV28 and TRBJ2-7; D is unclear. CDR3 length: 15 residues. Trimming shortened V by 3 bases and J by 0 bases, and 12 bases separated the two germline ends. Germline CDR1 is MDHEN and CDR2 is SYDVKM. CDR3 nucleotides: TGTGCCAGCAGTTTTGGTGACCCGAGCTCCTACGAGCAGTACTTC. This sequence encodes CASSFGDPSSYEQYF.

The rearrangement joins TRBV28 to TRBJ1-3; 7 nucleotides match TRBD1. V gave up 1 base and J gave up 2 bases; unmatched junction bases: 2. CDR1 and CDR2 from the germline V gene are MDHEN and SYDVKM. This CDR3 is built from 15 residues. CDR3 sequence (DNA): TGTGCCAGCAGTTTATACGACAGGGCTGGAAACACCATATATTTT. Its protein product is CASSLYDRAGNTIYF.

This sequence joins TRBV7-9 and TRBJ2-7; 9 bases are a match to TRBD2. CDR3 length: 17 amino acids. Trimming cost V 5 bases and J 4 bases; bases outside gene matches: 15. CDR1 and CDR2 from the germline V gene are SEHNR and FQNEAQ (reference sequence). The CDR3 reads CASSPEAGAGGRYEQYF. The CDR3 coding sequence is TGTGCCAGCAGCCCCGAGGCCGGCGCGGGAGGGCGGTACGAGCAGTACTTC.

CDR3 amino acids: CASSDGQQGKSGNTIYF. For the CDR3, the DNA is TGTGCCAGCAGTGATGGGCAACAGGGAAAGAGTGGAAACACCATATATTTT. The chain uses TRBV2 and TRBJ1-3; possibly TRBD1 for D (6 bases). CDR1 is SNHLY, CDR2 FYNNEI, per germline. This CDR3 spans 17 amino acids. Deletions cut 3 bases from V and 3 bases from J, with 18 bases between.

This clone was found once. Other DNA sequences in this sample translate to the same CDR3. The rearrangement uses TRBV27 and TRBJ1-4, with D maybe TRBD1 (6 bases). CDR1 and CDR2 from the germline V gene are MNHEY and SMNVEV (reference sequence). Trimming stripped 4 bases from V and 4 bases from J, with 10 bases between. The CDR3 length is 14 residues. The CDR3 DNA reads as TGTGCCAGCAGTTCGACAGGAAGTAATGAAAAACTGTTTTTT. Its translation: CASSSTGSNEKLFF.

The chain couples TRBV12-5 to TRBJ2-7; the D is unclear. In germline, CDR1 is LGHNT, CDR2 FRNRAP. The V end lost 8 bases, the J end lost 9 bases, and 8 bases lay between the germline ends. This CDR3 comprises 9 residues. CDR3 amino acids: CASLGWQYF. In DNA form, the CDR3 reads TGTGCTAGTTTGGGCTGGCAGTACTTC.

This clone was detected only once. CDR3 sequence: CSVGDRGLAGTFTGELFF. In DNA form, the CDR3 reads TGCAGCGTTGGGGACAGGGGACTAGCGGGAACTTTCACCGGGGAGCTGTTTTTT. The rearrangement links TRBV29-1 to TRBJ2-2; 13 nucleotides line up with TRBD2. The germline CDR1 and CDR2 sequences are SQVTM and ANQGSEA. This CDR3 spans 18 amino acids. V dropped 4 bases and J dropped 4; count of bases not matched to a gene: 12.

V is TRBV6-1 and J is TRBJ1-2; 8 bases line up with TRBD1. V dropped 1 base and J dropped 8; count of bases not matched to a gene: 6. Germline values: CDR1 MNHNS, CDR2 SASEGT. The CDR3 has 14 amino acids. The CDR3 spells CASSEGTGLGGYTF. CDR3 in DNA: TGTGCCAGCAGTGAAGGGACAGGGCTAGGGGGCTACACCTTC.

V usage is TRBV7-9 and J usage is TRBJ1-4; D not certain. V was cut by 1 base and J by 4 bases, with 10 bases left in between. Germline loops: CDR1 SEHNR, CDR2 FQNEAQ (reference sequence). This CDR3 has 15 residues. For the CDR3, the DNA is TGTGCCAGCAGCTTAGATTACGGGAGTAATGAAAAACTGTTTTTT. Its protein product is CASSLDYGSNEKLFF.

The CDR3 region is CASSGRWQGLQETQYF. In DNA, the CDR3 is TGTGCCAGCAGTGGAAGGTGGCAGGGGCTTCAAGAGACCCAGTACTTC. The J gene is TRBJ2-5, the V gene TRBV2, with D possibly TRBD1 on 6 matching bases. This CDR3 comprises 16 residues. Germline V lookup: CDR1 SNHLY, CDR2 FYNNEI. The V end lost 4 bases, the J end lost 2 bases, and 17 bases lay between the germline ends.

This sequence joins TRBV28 and TRBJ2-1; 10 bases match TRBD2. The CDR3 extends over 16 amino acids. Per germline, CDR1 MDHEN and CDR2 SYDVKM. The junction had 6 bases not matched to a gene; V was cut back by 7 bases and J by 0 bases. The DNA for the CDR3 is TGTGCCAGCAACGATCTAGCGGGGGTCTCCTACAATGAGCAGTTCTTC. Protein product: CASNDLAGVSYNEQFF.

V is TRBV6-4 and J is TRBJ2-7, with a tentative D call TRBD2 (5 bases). From germline, CDR1 is MRHNA and CDR2 SNTAGT. The CDR3 has 17 residues. Trimming pared 6 bases from V and 3 bases from J, leaving 24 bases between. This CDR3 is CASSLHLEASPNYEQYF. The CDR3 DNA follows: TGTGCCAGCAGCCTTCACTTGGAGGCCTCCCCGAACTACGAGCAGTACTTC.

The chain recombines TRBV9 with TRBJ2-7; TRBD2 matches at 8 bases. V lost 5 bases to trimming and J lost 5 bases; unmatched junction nucleotides: 9. The CDR3 has 14 amino acids. Germline values: CDR1 SGDLS, CDR2 YYNGEE. This CDR3 is CASSISGIRDEQYF. CDR3 in DNA: TGTGCCAGCAGTATTAGCGGGATACGCGACGAGCAGTACTTC.

This chain joins TRBV27 and TRBJ2-2; D is possibly TRBD1 or TRBD2 (5 bases each). CDR1 is MNHEY and CDR2 is SMNVEV in the germline V gene (reference sequence). This CDR3 is 16 amino acids long. Trimming took 5 bases from V and 0 from J, leaving 13 bases between them. The CDR3 loop reads CASSPRDGSNTGELFF. CDR3 DNA sequence: TGTGCCAGCAGTCCCCGGGACGGCTCGAACACCGGGGAGCTGTTTTTT.

This chain uses TRBV6-1 with TRBJ2-3, with D perhaps matching TRBD1 (6 bases). The CDR3 has 13 residues. CDR1 and CDR2 (germline): MNHNS, SASEGT. Trimming removed 8 bases from V and 2 bases from J, with 11 bases in between. CDR3 region: CASSDRYTDTQYF. CDR3 nucleotides: TGTGCCAGCTCGGACAGATACACAGATACGCAGTATTTT.

V and J are TRBV10-3 and TRBJ2-7; 11 bases align to TRBD2. The germline CDR1 and CDR2 sequences are ENHRY and SYGVKD. The CDR3 has 14 amino acids. Losses at the gene ends were 10 bases for V and 1 base for J; bases not matched to a gene: 6. The CDR3 loop reads CATSGGTNSYEQYF. The CDR3 bases are TGTGCCACTAGCGGGGGGACGAATTCCTACGAGCAGTACTTC.

V and J are TRBV28 and TRBJ1-4; D ambiguous. The germline V and J ends were trimmed by 6 bases and 0 bases, with 8 bases remaining between them. This CDR3 has 14 residues. Germline V gene lookup returns CDR1 MDHEN and CDR2 SYDVKM. The CDR3 nucleotides read TGTGCCAGCAGCCAAGTTGCAACTAATGAAAAACTGTTTTTT. Amino acid sequence: CASSQVATNEKLFF.

This clone was seen once. The chain uses TRBV30 and TRBJ2-1; TRBD2 matches at 7 bases. Trimming at V came to 5 bases and at J to 3 bases, leaving 10 bases not matched to a gene. CDR3 length equals 15 residues. CDR1 is GTSNPN and CDR2 is SVGIG in the germline V gene (reference sequence). For the CDR3, the DNA is TGTGCCTGGGGAAGAGCGGGGACCCTCTACAATGAGCAGTTCTTC. Its translation is CAWGRAGTLYNEQFF.

The chain couples TRBV2 to TRBJ2-7; the D is unclear. V was cut by 2 bases and J by 6 bases, with 14 bases left in between. The germline CDR1 and CDR2 sequences are SNHLY and FYNNEI. The CDR3 spans 14 residues. CDR3 coding DNA: TGTGCCAGCAGTGAAAGGGCGTCCCCTCGCGAGCAGTACTTC. It yields the protein CASSERASPREQYF.

The rearrangement uses TRBV15 and TRBJ2-2; D not certain. The length of the CDR3 is 13 residues. CDR1 is LNHNV, CDR2 YYDKDF, per germline (reference sequence). Trimming stripped 9 bases from V and 0 bases from J, with 8 bases between. The chain's CDR3 is CATLSTNTGELFF. CDR3 nucleotides: TGTGCCACGCTCTCTACGAACACCGGGGAGCTGTTTTTT.

The chain links TRBV27 to TRBJ2-7; 9 bases match TRBD2. Germline V CDR1 and CDR2: MNHEY, SMNVEV (reference sequence). This CDR3 spans 14 amino acids. Trimming cost V 2 bases and J 6 bases; bases outside gene matches: 5. CDR3 in amino acids: CASSLIAGAREQYF. The CDR3 region has the DNA TGTGCCAGCAGTTTAATAGCGGGAGCCCGCGAGCAGTACTTC.

This sequence joins TRBV19 and TRBJ1-2, with D unresolved. This CDR3 spans 14 amino acids. Germline loops: CDR1 LNHDA, CDR2 SQIVND (reference sequence). V lost 7 bases, J lost 0 bases, and 12 bases lay in between. The CDR3 region has the DNA TGTGCCAGTAAACCCGACGGGGCTAACTATGGCTACACCTTC. Translated: CASKPDGANYGYTF.

CDR3 sequence reads: CASSPMAGPGGETQYF. CDR3 sequence (DNA): TGTGCCAGCAGCCCGATGGCGGGACCTGGCGGGGAGACCCAGTACTTC. The chain employs TRBV7-8 and TRBJ2-5, with D possibly TRBD2 on 6 matching bases. This CDR3 comprises 16 residues. Per the germline V gene, CDR1 is SGHVS and CDR2 is FQNEAQ. V lost 5 bases and J lost 5, with 21 bases in between.

The chain has TRBV2 and TRBJ1-2, with D possibly TRBD1 on 6 matching bases. Germline CDR1 reads SNHLY; CDR2 reads FYNNEI. The V and J ends lost 11 bases and 4 bases respectively, with 17 bases between them. The CDR3 loop spans 13 amino acids. The CDR3, as DNA: TGTGCCCGACAGGCTGACGACTCCTATGGCTACACCTTC. It specifies CARQADDSYGYTF.

Only one count was recorded for this clone. The chain is built from TRBV4-3 and TRBJ1-4; no clear D gene. The V and J ends lost 0 bases and 8 bases respectively, with 13 bases between them. CDR1 is LGHNA and CDR2 is YSLEER in the germline V gene. This CDR3 has 15 residues. CDR3 nucleotides: TGCGCCAGCAGCCAAGACGGGTGGGGAGGGGAAAAACTGTTTTTT. Translating it yields CASSQDGWGGEKLFF.

The chain carries TRBV4-1 and TRBJ2-7; D unresolved. In germline, CDR1 is MGHRA, CDR2 YSYEKL. V gave up 3 bases and J gave up 2 bases, with 8 bases separating them. The CDR3 has 13 residues. The CDR3: CASSQWTTYEQYF. The CDR3 nucleotides read TGCGCCAGCAGCCAGTGGACGACCTACGAGCAGTACTTC.

The chain recombines TRBV28 with TRBJ1-5, with D hard to call. The CDR3 spans 13 residues. Germline lookup yields CDR1 MDHEN and CDR2 SYDVKM. V gave up 11 bases and J gave up 3 bases, with 14 bases separating them. CDR3 sequence: CASRGGINQPQHF. CDR3 nucleotides: TGTGCCTCCCGGGGAGGGATCAATCAGCCCCAGCATTTT.

The chain is built from TRBV11-2 and TRBJ2-7; D is perhaps TRBD2 (6 bases). Germline V lookup: CDR1 SGHAT, CDR2 FQNNGV. This CDR3 comprises 15 residues. The germline V and J ends were trimmed by 2 bases and 4 bases, with 15 bases remaining between them. The CDR3 region is CASSLPAGLGYEQYF. The CDR3 DNA follows: TGTGCCAGCAGCTTACCGGCGGGACTTGGATACGAGCAGTACTTC.